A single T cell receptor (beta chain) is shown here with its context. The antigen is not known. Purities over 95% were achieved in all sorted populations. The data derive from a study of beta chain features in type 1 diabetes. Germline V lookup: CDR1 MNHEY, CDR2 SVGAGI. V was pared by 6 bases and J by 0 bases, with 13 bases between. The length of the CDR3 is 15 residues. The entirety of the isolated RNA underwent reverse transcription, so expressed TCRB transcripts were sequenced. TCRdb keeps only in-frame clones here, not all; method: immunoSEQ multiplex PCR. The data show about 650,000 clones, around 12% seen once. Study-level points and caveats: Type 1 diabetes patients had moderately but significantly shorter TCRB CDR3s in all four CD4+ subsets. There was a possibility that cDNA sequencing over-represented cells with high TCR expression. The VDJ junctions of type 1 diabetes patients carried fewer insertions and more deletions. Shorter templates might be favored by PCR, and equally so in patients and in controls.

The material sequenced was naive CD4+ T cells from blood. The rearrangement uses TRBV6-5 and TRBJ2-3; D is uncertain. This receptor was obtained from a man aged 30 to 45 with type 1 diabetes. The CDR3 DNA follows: TGTGCCAGCAGCCTAGGACGGCCTAGCACAGATACGCAGTATTTT. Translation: CASSLGRPSTDTQYF.